The clone carrying this T cell receptor (beta chain) was observed once. The sample is drawn from a study of T cell changes during pregnancy in multiple sclerosis. The table came from immunoSEQ multiplex PCR; TCRdb's copy has only in-frame clones and leaves some out. The repertoire holds about 39,000 clones, with roughly 94% as singletons. The germline gives CDR1 MNHNY, CDR2 SVGAGI (reference sequence). CDR3 length: 11 amino acids. The V and J ends lost 5 bases and 5 bases respectively, with 6 bases between them. The source of this sequence is a female donor with multiple sclerosis, enrolled in a pregnancy study. The rearrangement joins TRBV6-6 to TRBJ1-2; a weak D match, TRBD1 (5 bases). The specimen comprised peripheral blood, sampled in the third trimester of pregnancy. The CDR3, as DNA: TGTGCCAGCAGTACAGGTTATGGCTACACCTTC. Its protein is CASSTGYGYTF.